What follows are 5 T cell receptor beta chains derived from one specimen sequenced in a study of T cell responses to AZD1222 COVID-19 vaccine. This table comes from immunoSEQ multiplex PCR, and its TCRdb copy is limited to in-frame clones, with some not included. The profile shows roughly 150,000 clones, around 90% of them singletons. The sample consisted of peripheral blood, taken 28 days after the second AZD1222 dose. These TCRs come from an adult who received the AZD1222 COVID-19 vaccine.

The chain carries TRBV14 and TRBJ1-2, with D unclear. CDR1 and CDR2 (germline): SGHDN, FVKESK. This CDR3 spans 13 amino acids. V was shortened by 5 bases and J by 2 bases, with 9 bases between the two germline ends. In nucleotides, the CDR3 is TGTGCCAGCAGCGTACGCCGGAACTATGGCTACACCTTC. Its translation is CASSVRRNYGYTF.

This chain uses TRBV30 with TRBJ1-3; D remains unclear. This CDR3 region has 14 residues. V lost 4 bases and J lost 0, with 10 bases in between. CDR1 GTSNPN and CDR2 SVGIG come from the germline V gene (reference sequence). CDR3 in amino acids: CAWTPHSSGNTIYF. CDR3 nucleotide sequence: TGTGCCTGGACCCCACACAGCTCTGGAAACACCATATATTTT.

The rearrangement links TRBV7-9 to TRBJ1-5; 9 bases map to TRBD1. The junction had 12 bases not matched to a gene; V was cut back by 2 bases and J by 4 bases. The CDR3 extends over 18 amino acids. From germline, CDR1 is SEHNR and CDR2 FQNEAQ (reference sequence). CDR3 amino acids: CASSLSGGGTGKNQPQHF. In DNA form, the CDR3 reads TGTGCCAGCAGCTTAAGTGGCGGGGGGACAGGGAAGAATCAGCCCCAGCATTTT.

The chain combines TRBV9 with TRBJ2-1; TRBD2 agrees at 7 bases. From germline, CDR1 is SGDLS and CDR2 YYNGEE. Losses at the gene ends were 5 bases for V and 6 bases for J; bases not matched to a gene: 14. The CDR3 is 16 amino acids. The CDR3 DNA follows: TGTGCCAGCAGTGAGAGGTGGGCGGGGGTATCCAATGAGCAGTTCTTC. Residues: CASSERWAGVSNEQFF.

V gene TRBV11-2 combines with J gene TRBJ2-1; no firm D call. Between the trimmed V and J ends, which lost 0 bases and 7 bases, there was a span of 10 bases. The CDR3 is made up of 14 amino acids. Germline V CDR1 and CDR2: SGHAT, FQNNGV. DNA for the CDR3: TGTGCCAGCAGCTTAGAACCGGTTGGGAATGAGCAGTTCTTC. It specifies CASSLEPVGNEQFF.